This is a list of T cell receptor beta chains from one sample in a study of cytomegalovirus exposure and HLA in healthy donors. Libraries were prepared by immunoSEQ multiplex PCR; TCRdb keeps only in-frame clonotypes and omits some of them. The sample holds 200,000 or so clones; roughly 81% are singletons and the top ten take 2% to 2.5%. The sequencing input was PBMCs. The source of these receptors is a woman aged 30 to 39 in good health and CMV-seropositive. Both conserved end residues are part of each CDR3. D genes are given only for firm matches. Expanded clones are given a class, and other clones once, few, many or no size at all.

d_gene | j_gene | abundance | v_gene | CDR3aa | CDR3nt
- | TRBJ1-1 | - | TRBV30 | CAWRSRQGSPTEAFF | TGTGCCTGGAGGAGCCGGCAGGGAAGTCCCACTGAAGCTTTCTTT
TRBD1 | TRBJ2-7 | - | TRBV10-3 | CAISEYRGEQYF | TGTGCCATCAGTGAATACAGGGGCGAGCAGTACTTC
- | TRBJ2-2 | - | TRBV28 | CASSFPGQFTGELFF | TGTGCCAGCAGTTTCCCCGGACAGTTTACCGGGGAGCTGTTTTTT
TRBD2 | TRBJ2-3 | - | TRBV2 | CASSEGASGGATDTQYF | TGTGCCAGCAGTGAGGGAGCTAGCGGGGGGGCCACAGATACGCAGTATTTT
- | TRBJ2-7 | - | TRBV27 | CASRNKSLSYEQYF | TGTGCCAGTCGAAACAAGTCCCTCTCCTACGAGCAGTACTTC
TRBD1 | TRBJ1-5 | - | TRBV7-2 | CASSYDRARGNQPQHF | TGTGCCAGCAGTTATGACAGGGCCAGGGGCAATCAGCCCCAGCATTTT
TRBD1 | TRBJ2-2 | - | TRBV5-3 | CARSRTGDGTGELFF | TGTGCCAGAAGCAGGACAGGGGATGGCACCGGGGAGCTGTTTTTT
TRBD1 | TRBJ2-1 | - | TRBV11-2 | CASSFLQGSPTGNEQFF | TGTGCCAGCAGCTTCCTACAGGGGTCCCCTACTGGGAATGAGCAGTTCTTC
- | TRBJ2-1 | - | TRBV5-1 | CASSLTGTYAYNEQFF | TGCGCCAGCAGCTTGACCGGGACTTACGCTTACAATGAGCAGTTCTTC
TRBD2 | TRBJ2-3 | - | TRBV5-1 | CASSLGTGGASTDTQYF | TGCGCCAGCAGCCTAGGGACGGGAGGGGCCAGCACAGATACGCAGTATTTT
- | TRBJ2-7 | few | TRBV5-1 | CASSLRGNYEQYF | TGCGCCAGCAGCCTACGGGGGAACTACGAGCAGTACTTC
TRBD1 | TRBJ1-2 | - | TRBV5-1 | CASSLASRTGDGYTF | TGCGCCAGCAGCTTGGCTTCCCGGACAGGGGACGGCTACACCTTC
TRBD1 | TRBJ1-2 | - | TRBV5-5 | CASSLEQGAPPQYGYTF | TGTGCCAGCAGCTTGGAACAGGGGGCACCGCCCCAGTATGGCTACACCTTC
TRBD2 | TRBJ2-7 | few | TRBV6-6 | CATKTSGSSYEQYF | TGTGCCACCAAGACTAGCGGGAGCTCCTACGAGCAGTACTTC
- | TRBJ2-1 | - | TRBV27 | CASGPGDSGTNEQFF | TGTGCCAGCGGACCCGGTGACAGTGGGACTAATGAGCAGTTCTTC
- | TRBJ2-3 | - | TRBV7-9 | CASSWGGLADTQYF | TGTGCCAGCAGCTGGGGGGGCCTGGCAGATACGCAGTATTTT
- | TRBJ1-1 | - | TRBV5-1 | CASRSGGRAVTEAFF | TGCGCCAGCAGGTCGGGGGGCAGGGCGGTGACTGAAGCTTTCTTT
TRBD2 | TRBJ2-1 | - | TRBV19 | CASSSRGGAANEQFF | TGTGCCAGTAGTTCACGGGGGGGCGCGGCTAATGAGCAGTTCTTC
TRBD1 | TRBJ1-1 | - | TRBV5-5 | CASSSGQGATEAFF | TGTGCCAGCAGCTCTGGACAGGGGGCGACTGAAGCTTTCTTT
- | TRBJ1-3 | - | TRBV23-1 | CASGRGPGHISGNTIYF | TGCGCCAGCGGTCGGGGACCGGGACACATATCTGGAAACACCATATATTTT
- | TRBJ1-1 | - | TRBV7-2 | CASTGTFEAFF | TGTGCCAGCACCGGGACATTTGAAGCTTTCTTT
- | TRBJ2-2 | few | TRBV5-1 | CASSIDTFSNTGELFF | TGCGCCAGCAGCATAGACACGTTTTCGAACACCGGGGAGCTGTTTTTT
- | TRBJ1-5 | once | TRBV28 | CASTSASRGNNQPQHF | TGTGCCAGCACCTCGGCCTCCCGGGGGAACAATCAGCCCCAGCATTTT
TRBD1 | TRBJ2-2 | - | TRBV11-2 | CASSSVSRGRTGELFF | TGTGCCAGCAGCTCCGTCTCCAGGGGGCGCACCGGGGAGCTGTTTTTT
TRBD1 | TRBJ1-2 | - | TRBV30 | CAWSVQGANSHGYTF | TGTGCCTGGAGTGTACAGGGGGCTAATTCTCATGGCTACACCTTC
- | TRBJ2-7 | - | TRBV28 | CASRTGSHEQYF | TGTGCCAGCAGGACAGGATCCCACGAGCAGTACTTC
- | TRBJ2-3 | - | TRBV28 | CASSSPADRRDTQYF | TGTGCCAGCAGTTCCCCCGCCGACAGACGAGATACGCAGTATTTT
- | TRBJ2-5 | - | TRBV7-2 | CASSYRGETQYF | TGTGCCAGCAGCTACCGGGGTGAGACCCAGTACTTC
TRBD1 | TRBJ2-7 | - | TRBV6-5 | CASSYSVPGTAREQYF | TGTGCCAGCAGTTACTCGGTCCCCGGGACAGCAAGGGAGCAGTACTTC
- | TRBJ2-1 | - | TRBV29-1 | CSVFRRDEQFF | TGCAGCGTCTTTCGGAGGGATGAGCAGTTCTTC
- | TRBJ1-2 | - | TRBV19 | CASSAAGLYGYTF | TGTGCCAGTAGTGCGGCAGGACTTTATGGCTACACCTTC
- | TRBJ2-4 | - | TRBV10-1 | CASSHGGLAKNIQYF | TGCGCCAGCAGTCACGGGGGGCTAGCCAAAAACATTCAGTACTTC
- | TRBJ2-3 | - | TRBV7-3 | CASSLEASPDTQYF | TGTGCCAGCAGCTTAGAGGCTAGCCCAGATACGCAGTATTTT
- | TRBJ1-5 | - | TRBV28 | CASSLVRQAHAQPQHF | TGTGCCAGCAGTCTCGTCAGACAGGCGCACGCTCAGCCCCAGCATTTT
- | TRBJ2-1 | few | TRBV7-3 | CASSLSRGHNEQFF | TGTGCCAGCAGCTTATCAAGAGGGCACAATGAGCAGTTCTTC
TRBD1 | TRBJ2-5 | - | TRBV10-3 | CAIRQGSGAQYF | TGTGCCATCCGACAGGGGAGTGGGGCCCAGTACTTC
TRBD2 | TRBJ2-1 | - | TRBV9 | CASSVVIAGADEQFF | TGTGCCAGCAGCGTAGTAATAGCGGGAGCTGATGAGCAGTTCTTC
TRBD1 | TRBJ1-5 | - | TRBV7-2 | CASSLGYTGGDQPQHF | TGTGCCAGCAGCTTAGGATATACAGGGGGCGATCAGCCCCAGCATTTT
- | TRBJ1-5 | - | TRBV28 | CASTQVGLSNQPQHF | TGTGCCAGCACGCAGGTAGGACTGAGCAATCAGCCCCAGCATTTT
TRBD1 | TRBJ1-1 | - | TRBV27 | CASSRTGLNTEAFF | TGTGCCAGCAGCCGGACAGGGTTAAACACTGAAGCTTTCTTT
- | TRBJ1-5 | - | TRBV28 | CASSLQMTAGQPQHF | TGTGCCAGCAGTTTACAGATGACAGCGGGTCAGCCCCAGCATTTT
- | TRBJ1-6 | - | TRBV9 | CASSPGDRGGNSSLHF | TGTGCCAGCAGTCCCGGAGACCGTGGAGGTAATTCATCCCTCCACTTT
- | TRBJ1-2 | - | TRBV7-6 | CASSLDSNYGYTF | TGTGCCAGCAGCTTAGACTCTAACTATGGCTACACCTTC
- | TRBJ2-1 | few | TRBV7-2 | CASSPGTASYNEQFF | TGTGCCAGCAGCCCTGGGACTGCAAGTTACAATGAGCAGTTCTTC
- | TRBJ1-4 | - | TRBV10-3 | CAIQRGPNEKLFF | TGTGCCATCCAGAGAGGTCCTAATGAAAAACTGTTTTTT
- | TRBJ2-5 | once | TRBV19 | CASSMNYGKTQYF | TGTGCCAGTAGTATGAACTACGGGAAGACCCAGTACTTC
- | TRBJ2-1 | - | TRBV11-2 | CASSYSRGSYNEQFF | TGTGCCAGCAGCTATAGTCGGGGCTCCTACAATGAGCAGTTCTTC
- | TRBJ2-7 | - | TRBV19 | CASSTSGSYEQYF | TGTGCCAGTAGTACCTCAGGCTCCTACGAGCAGTACTTC
- | TRBJ2-7 | few | TRBV18 | CASSAVSYEQYF | TGTGCCAGCTCAGCGGTCTCCTACGAGCAGTACTTC
TRBD2 | TRBJ2-1 | - | TRBV7-2 | CASSLGLADRPRFF | TGTGCCAGCAGCTTAGGACTAGCGGACAGACCACGGTTCTTC
- | TRBJ2-1 | few | TRBV28 | CASSFAGVGSYNEQFF | TGTGCCAGCAGTTTTGCCGGGGTCGGCTCCTACAATGAGCAGTTCTTC
- | TRBJ2-2 | - | TRBV28 | CASSLRQGGTGELFF | TGTGCCAGCAGCCTGCGGCAGGGCGGCACCGGGGAGCTGTTTTTT
TRBD1 | TRBJ2-1 | - | TRBV15 | CATSRGQGTYNEQFF | TGTGCCACCAGCAGGGGACAGGGGACCTACAATGAGCAGTTCTTC
- | TRBJ1-5 | - | TRBV7-2 | CASSLAPHQPQHF | TGTGCCAGCAGCTTGGCACCGCACCAGCCCCAGCATTTT
- | TRBJ2-3 | - | TRBV4-3 | CASSQAPGSLTDTQYF | TGCGCCAGCAGCCAAGCCCCCGGGAGCCTCACAGATACGCAGTATTTT